Below, 7 T cell receptor beta chains from the same sample are listed, as sequenced in a study of CD8 T cells in Susac syndrome. A quantity of roughly 0.5 to 1 ug RNA underwent reverse transcription using random hexamers. TCRdb ran MiXCR on the immunoSEQ multiplex PCR reads and lists one entry per CDR3 protein. The sample has under 200,000 distinct CDR3 sequences; roughly 95% are singletons. The sequencing input was CD4+ T cells from PBMCs. These receptor sequences come from a human donor with Susac syndrome.

This chain connects TRBV28 to TRBJ1-1; no definite D call. CDR1 MDHEN and CDR2 SYDVKM come from the germline V gene. This CDR3 is built from 16 residues. V shed 2 bases and J shed 5 bases, with 18 bases lying between them. This CDR3 is CASSLGRAFTGTEAFF. The DNA for the CDR3 is TGTGCCAGCAGTTTAGGCCGGGCCTTCACGGGGACTGAAGCTTTCTTT.

The chain employs TRBV20-1 and TRBJ2-3; D is undetermined. The CDR3 is 12 amino acids. Trimming pared 4 bases from V and 3 bases from J, leaving 8 bases between. The V gene's germline CDR1 is DFQATT and CDR2 SNEGSKA (reference sequence). The CDR3 DNA reads TGCAGTGCTAAGGGTGAGACAGATACGCAGTATTTT. Translated, it gives CSAKGETDTQYF.

The V and J genes are TRBV30 and TRBJ1-6, with D possibly matching TRBD1 (5 bases). In germline, CDR1 is GTSNPN, CDR2 SVGIG (reference sequence). This CDR3 is 11 amino acids long. The V gene lost 8 bases and the J gene lost 14 bases, with 16 bases spanning the gap. The CDR3 loop reads CAASGGAALHF. DNA of the CDR3: TGTGCCGCCAGCGGTGGGGCAGCCCTCCACTTT. The variable domain in full, with the rest retrieved from reference TRBV30 and TRBJ1-6, is SQTIHQWPATLVQPVGSPLSLECTVEGTSNPNLYWYRQAAGRGLQLLFYSVGIGQISSEVPQNLSASRPQDRQFILSSKKLLLSDSGFYLCAASGGAALHFGNGTRLTVT.

The chain uses TRBV4-2 and TRBJ2-7; TRBD1 matches 12 bases. The CDR3 runs 16 residues. With V trimmed by 4 bases and J by 6 bases, 10 bases remained unmatched. Germline loops: CDR1 LGHNA, CDR2 YNFKEQ. CDR3 in DNA: TGTGCCAGCAGCCGAAATTCCGGGACAGGGGGCTCCGAGCAGTACTTC. Amino acid sequence: CASSRNSGTGGSEQYF.

The chain links TRBV11-2 to TRBJ2-7; tentatively, D is TRBD1 (5 bases). Germline loops: CDR1 SGHAT, CDR2 FQNNGV. The CDR3 is 15 residues long. Between the trimmed V and J ends, which lost 3 bases and 7 bases, there was a span of 19 bases. The DNA for the CDR3 is TGTGCCAGCAGCTTTAGGTGGGGCCAGGGTGGTGAGCAGTACTTC. Amino acids: CASSFRWGQGGEQYF.

The chain couples TRBV3-1 to TRBJ2-5; D remains unclear. The germline CDR1 and CDR2 sequences are LGHDT and YNNKEL (reference sequence). The CDR3 is 14 residues long. Between the trimmed V and J ends, which lost 0 bases and 5 bases, there was a span of 10 bases. The CDR3 sequence is CASSQDLAAETQYF. In nucleotides, the CDR3 is TGTGCCAGCAGCCAAGATCTTGCCGCGGAGACCCAGTACTTC.

The J gene is TRBJ2-7, the V gene TRBV9; no definite D call. Trimming cost V 0 bases and J 4 bases, with 11 bases left between them. Germline V gene sequence: CDR1 SGDLS, CDR2 YYNGEE. CDR3 length: 14 residues. The CDR3 DNA follows: TGTGCCAGCAGCGTAGCTATGGCGGATTACGAGCAGTACTTC. Protein: CASSVAMADYEQYF.